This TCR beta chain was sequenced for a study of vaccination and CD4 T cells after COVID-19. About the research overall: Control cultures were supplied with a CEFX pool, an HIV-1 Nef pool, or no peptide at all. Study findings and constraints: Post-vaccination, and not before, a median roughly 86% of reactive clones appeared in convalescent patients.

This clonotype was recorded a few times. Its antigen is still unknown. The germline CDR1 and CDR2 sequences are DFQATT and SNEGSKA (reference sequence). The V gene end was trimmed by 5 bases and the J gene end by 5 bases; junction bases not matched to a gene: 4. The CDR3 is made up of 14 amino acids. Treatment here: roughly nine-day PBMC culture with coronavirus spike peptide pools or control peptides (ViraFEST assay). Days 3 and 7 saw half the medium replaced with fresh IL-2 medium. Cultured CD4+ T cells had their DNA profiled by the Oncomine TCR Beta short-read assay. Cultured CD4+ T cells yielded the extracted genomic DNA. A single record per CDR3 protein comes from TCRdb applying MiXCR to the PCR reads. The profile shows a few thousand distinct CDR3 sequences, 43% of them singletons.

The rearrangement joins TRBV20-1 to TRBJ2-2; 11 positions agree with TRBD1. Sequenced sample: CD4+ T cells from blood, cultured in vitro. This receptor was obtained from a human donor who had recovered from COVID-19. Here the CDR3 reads CSAGTGGSTGELFF. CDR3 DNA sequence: TGCAGTGCTGGGACAGGGGGTAGTACCGGGGAGCTGTTTTTT.